Listed below are T cell receptor beta chains from one sample, sequenced in a study of blood T cell repertoires in COVID-19. Only in-frame clones appear in the TCRdb table, and some are missing; sequencing was by immunoSEQ multiplex PCR. The profile shows 95,000 to 150,000 clones, about 85% of them singletons. Sequenced material: peripheral blood. The receptors come from a woman older than 75 with acute or convalescent COVID-19. Each CDR3 is given with its conserved first and last residue. The order of the fields is V gene, clone size, J gene, D gene, CDR3 protein, CDR3 DNA. D genes are given only for firm matches. Some rows have no size entry. The others give once, few or many, or a class for an expanded clone.

>TRBV9|.|TRBJ2-5|.
CASSVDQGPGPVLQYF
TGTGCCAGCAGCGTAGATCAGGGGCCCGGCCCAGTTCTCCAGTACTTC
>TRBV5-1|.|TRBJ2-1|TRBD2
CASGGGPLNEQFF
TGCGCCAGTGGGGGGGGACCACTCAATGAGCAGTTCTTC
>TRBV5-4|.|TRBJ1-4|TRBD1
CASSLSTGANEKLFF
TGTGCCAGCAGCCTTTCGACAGGGGCTAATGAAAAACTGTTTTTT
>TRBV2|.|TRBJ1-2|.
CASSEVAPYGYTF
TGTGCCAGCAGTGAAGTGGCTCCCTATGGCTACACCTTC
>TRBV24-1|.|TRBJ1-4|.
CATSDKAGFNEKLFF
TGTGCCACCAGTGATAAAGCAGGGTTTAATGAAAAACTGTTTTTT
>TRBV5-4|.|TRBJ1-1|TRBD1
CASSLPTGGFTEAFF
TGTGCCAGCAGCTTGCCAACAGGGGGCTTTACTGAAGCTTTCTTT
>TRBV5-4|.|TRBJ1-4|.
CASSLRQGGEKLFF
TGTGCCAGCAGCTTGCGTCAGGGAGGGGAAAAACTGTTTTTT
>TRBV2|.|TRBJ2-4|.
CASSEVGATRGNIQYF
TGTGCCAGCAGTGAAGTAGGGGCAACCAGGGGCAACATTCAGTACTTC
>TRBV4-3|.|TRBJ1-2|.
CASSRGLLGYGYTF
TGCGCCAGCAGCCGGGGACTCTTAGGCTATGGCTACACCTTC
>TRBV18|.|TRBJ1-2|.
CASSPPGPLTNYGYTF
TGTGCCAGCTCACCCCCAGGGCCTCTTACTAACTATGGCTACACCTTC
>TRBV7-9|.|TRBJ2-1|.
CASSFARVYNEQFF
TGTGCCAGCAGCTTCGCCAGGGTTTACAATGAGCAGTTCTTC
>TRBV19|.|TRBJ1-6|.
CASADSFNSPLHF
TGTGCCAGTGCTGACAGTTTTAATTCACCCCTCCACTTT
>TRBV6-6|.|TRBJ1-2|TRBD1
CASSLGTVYGYTF
TGTGCCAGCAGCCTCGGGACAGTTTATGGCTACACCTTC
>TRBV2|.|TRBJ1-2|.
CASMLRVGYTF
TGTGCCAGCATGTTGAGGGTCGGCTACACCTTC
>TRBV6-6|.|TRBJ1-5|TRBD1
CASGQGGDQPQHF
TGTGCCAGTGGACAGGGCGGGGATCAGCCCCAGCATTTT
>TRBV2|.|TRBJ1-2|TRBD1
CASRQGGNYGYTF
TGTGCCAGCAGACAGGGGGGAAACTATGGCTACACCTTC
>TRBV7-2|.|TRBJ1-3|.
CASSLVFGPGYFF
TGTGCCAGCAGCTTAGTTTTTGGGCCAGGGTACTTCTTT
>TRBV7-9|.|TRBJ1-6|TRBD1
CASSLRDRGRLHF
TGTGCCAGCAGCTTAAGAGACAGGGGTCGCCTCCACTTT
>TRBV6-1|.|TRBJ2-5|.
CASSELVGSLQETQYF
TGTGCCAGCAGTGAACTAGTAGGTAGCTTACAAGAGACCCAGTACTTC
>TRBV11-2|.|TRBJ2-1|TRBD1
CASSYGPGQSYNEQFF
TGTGCCAGCAGCTATGGACCGGGACAGTCGTACAATGAGCAGTTCTTC
>TRBV4-3|.|TRBJ1-3|TRBD1
CASSQDRDSYSGNTIYF
TGCGCCAGCAGCCAAGATCGGGACAGCTACTCTGGAAACACCATATATTTT
>TRBV10-1|.|TRBJ2-1|TRBD1
CASSRDRGGEQFF
TGCGCCAGCAGCCGGGACAGGGGAGGGGAGCAGTTCTTC
>TRBV20-1|.|TRBJ1-2|.
CVSWGDYGYTF
TGCGTGAGTTGGGGAGACTATGGCTACACCTTC
>TRBV6-5|once|TRBJ1-1|TRBD1
CASSSGQSANTEAFF
TGTGCCAGCAGTTCGGGACAGTCGGCAAACACTGAAGCTTTCTTT
>TRBV15|.|TRBJ1-1|.
CATSRGVMGGDTEAFF
TGTGCCACCAGCAGAGGGGTGATGGGGGGGGACACTGAAGCTTTCTTT
>TRBV4-2|.|TRBJ1-2|TRBD1
CASSQEATGAVYGYTF
TGTGCCAGCAGCCAAGAGGCGACAGGGGCCGTCTATGGCTACACCTTC
>TRBV7-2|.|TRBJ2-7|TRBD1
CASSGWDSTYEQYF
TGTGCCAGCAGCGGCTGGGACAGTACCTACGAGCAGTACTTC
>TRBV6-5|.|TRBJ2-1|TRBD1
CASRTTWGQGKFF
TGTGCCAGCAGGACCACATGGGGACAGGGGAAGTTCTTC
>TRBV7-9|.|TRBJ1-2|.
CASSPQGTVGYTF
TGTGCCAGCAGCCCACAGGGTACCGTCGGCTACACCTTC
>TRBV7-8|.|TRBJ1-1|TRBD1
CASSAGQLNTEAFF
TGTGCCAGCAGCGCGGGACAGTTGAACACTGAAGCTTTCTTT
>TRBV6-5|.|TRBJ1-4|TRBD1
CASCRQGNEKLFF
TGTGCCAGCTGTCGACAGGGTAATGAAAAACTGTTTTTT
>TRBV4-2|.|TRBJ1-1|.
CASSQDGAGNTEAFF
TGTGCCAGCAGCCAAGATGGGGCCGGGAACACTGAAGCTTTCTTT
>TRBV7-9|.|TRBJ1-1|.
CASSLGDRNTEAFF
TGTGCCAGCAGCTTAGGAGACAGAAACACTGAAGCTTTCTTT
>TRBV7-9|.|TRBJ1-2|TRBD1
CASSRDRGLIGYGYTF
TGTGCCAGCAGCAGGGACAGGGGGCTGATAGGGTATGGCTACACCTTC
>TRBV19|.|TRBJ1-5|.
CASSPDSGNQPQHF
TGTGCCAGTAGTCCGGACAGTGGCAATCAGCCCCAGCATTTT
>TRBV11-2|once|TRBJ2-5|TRBD2
CASSSTSGSVGAQYF
TGTGCCAGCAGCTCCACTAGCGGGTCGGTTGGGGCCCAGTACTTC
>TRBV6-2/TRBV6-3|once|TRBJ1-1|.
CASSRESEAFF
TGTGCCAGCAGTCGGGAATCTGAAGCTTTCTTT
>TRBV4-1|.|TRBJ1-6|.
CASSGADLGAYNSPLHF
TGCGCCAGCAGCGGCGCTGACTTGGGGGCTTATAATTCACCCCTCCACTTT
>TRBV18|.|TRBJ1-1|.
CASSRTGVGTEAFF
TGTGCCAGCTCACGCACGGGGGTGGGCACTGAAGCTTTCTTT
>TRBV11-2|.|TRBJ1-3|.
CASSRQLSSGNTIYF
TGTGCCAGCAGCCGACAGCTCTCCTCTGGAAACACCATATATTTT
>TRBV28|.|TRBJ1-6|.
CASSFNTGRNSPLHF
TGTGCCAGCAGTTTTAACACAGGGAGAAATTCACCCCTCCACTTT
>TRBV7-9|.|TRBJ2-5|TRBD1
CASSLALAGGAAKETQYF
TGTGCCAGCAGCTTAGCGCTTGCAGGGGGAGCCGCGAAAGAGACCCAGTACTTC
>TRBV6-5|.|TRBJ1-1|.
CASSYANSMNTEAFF
TGTGCCAGCAGTTACGCTAACAGTATGAATACTGAAGCTTTCTTT
>TRBV3-1/TRBV3-2|.|TRBJ2-1|TRBD1
CASSQPGTGDNEQFF
TGTGCCAGCAGCCAACCCGGGACAGGGGACAATGAGCAGTTCTTC
>TRBV5-1|.|TRBJ2-3|.
CASSPWASGDTQYF
TGCGCCAGCAGCCCTTGGGCCTCAGGGGATACGCAGTATTTT
>TRBV5-1|.|TRBJ1-2|.
CASSLGDTIGGYTF
TGCGCCAGCAGCTTGGGGGACACAATAGGGGGCTACACCTTC
>TRBV7-2|.|TRBJ2-7|.
CASTPPGSYEQYF
TGTGCCAGCACCCCCCCGGGATCCTACGAGCAGTACTTC
>TRBV4-3|.|TRBJ2-7|.
CASSQAAGAAGEQYF
TGCGCCAGCAGCCAAGCCGCGGGGGCGGCTGGCGAGCAGTACTTC
>TRBV12-3/TRBV12-4|.|TRBJ1-1|.
CASRAGQNTEAFF
TGTGCCAGCAGGGCAGGGCAGAACACTGAAGCTTTCTTT
>TRBV6-5|.|TRBJ1-5|.
CASSYNRDQPQHF
TGTGCCAGCAGTTACAACAGGGATCAGCCCCAGCATTTT